This TCR beta chain derives from a study of identifying expanded T cells in peripheral blood. A few counts support this clone. Its antigen is as yet unknown. Germline V gene sequence: CDR1 MDHEN, CDR2 SYDVKM. V dropped 11 bases and J dropped 5 bases, with 10 bases sitting between them. CDR3 size: 10 residues. No infections or other immune events were documented during collection. Using immunoSEQ multiplex PCR, the repertoire was profiled, and TCRdb retains in-frame clones only, with some absent. The profile shows 90,000 to 110,000 clones, around 89% of them singletons. General study findings and limits: Approximately 1.1 clones differed between technical replicates, versus 16.4 and 19 over time.

Sequencing input: blood. The rearrangement links TRBV28 to TRBJ2-7, with D unclear. This TCR came from a person aged 18-69 years in good health. CDR3 bases: TGTGCCTGGGGATTGGACGAGCAGTACTTC. Protein: CAWGLDEQYF.